One and the same sample provided the 11 T cell receptor beta chains below, sequenced in a study of cytomegalovirus exposure and HLA in healthy donors. PCR amplification relied on 60 Vbeta primers (plus 13 Jbeta primers). Profiling relied on immunoSEQ multiplex PCR, and the TCRdb table lists in-frame clones only, not all of them. The sample contains around 160,000 clones, just over 75% of which appear only once. Material for sequencing was PBMCs. The receptors were gathered from a middle-aged woman in good health and CMV-seronegative.

The chain links TRBV28 to TRBJ2-1, with 8 nucleotides matching TRBD1. Germline assignment: CDR1 MDHEN and CDR2 SYDVKM. The CDR3 is 15 amino acids. With V trimmed by 6 bases and J by 0 bases, 4 bases remained unmatched. The CDR3 DNA is TGTGCCAGCAGCCCCACAGGGGGCTCCTACAATGAGCAGTTCTTC. Its protein product is CASSPTGGSYNEQFF.

V is TRBV6-1 and J is TRBJ2-3; 7 positions match TRBD2. CDR3 size: 15 residues. Per germline, CDR1 MNHNS and CDR2 SASEGT. After removal of 8 bases from V and 3 bases from J, the junction contained 11 bases not matched to a gene. In DNA, the CDR3 is TGTGCCAGCCACGAGCGGGGTTTAGGGACAGATACGCAGTATTTT. This sequence encodes CASHERGLGTDTQYF.

J is TRBJ1-6 and V is TRBV5-1; 7 bases fit TRBD1. The CDR3 consists of 17 residues. The germline gives CDR1 SGHRS, CDR2 YFSETQ. V dropped 5 bases and J dropped 10; count of bases not matched to a gene: 18. Here the CDR3 DNA reads TGCGCCAGCAGTCCCGGACAGGATGCGTCCGTGGGCTCACCCCTCCACTTT. Protein: CASSPGQDASVGSPLHF.

This clone has just a few counts. The gene calls are TRBV6-5 and TRBJ2-3; the D is unclear. The V end was cut by 0 bases, the J end by 4 bases, with 5 bases between. The germline V gene has CDR1 MNHEY and CDR2 SVGAGI. The CDR3 totals 13 residues. This CDR3 is CASSYSSPDTQYF. The CDR3 nucleotides are TGTGCCAGCAGTTACTCGAGTCCAGATACGCAGTATTTT.

This clone appeared a single time. The V and J genes are TRBV11-3 and TRBJ2-4; 13 nucleotides line up with TRBD2. Germline V gene data show CDR1 as SGHNT and CDR2 as YENEEA. J lost 2 bases, V lost 4 bases, and 8 bases had no gene match. The CDR3 is made up of 18 amino acids. This CDR3 reads CASSSEGLAGLPKNIQYF. CDR3 nucleotide sequence: TGTGCCAGCAGCTCCGAGGGACTAGCGGGACTCCCCAAAAACATTCAGTACTTC.

V and J are TRBV6-6 and TRBJ1-1; D is possibly TRBD1 (6 bases). The germline V gene encodes CDR1 MNHNY and CDR2 SVGAGI (reference sequence). The CDR3 has 11 amino acids. Between the trimmed V and J ends, which lost 11 bases and 7 bases, there was a span of 14 bases. The CDR3 loop is CAVQGQGEAFF. CDR3 DNA sequence: TGTGCCGTTCAGGGGCAGGGTGAAGCTTTCTTT.

The gene calls are TRBV9 and TRBJ2-1, with 10 bases that match TRBD2. The CDR3 has 15 amino acids. The junction had 4 bases not matched to a gene; V was cut back by 0 bases and J by 7 bases. The V gene's germline CDR1 is SGDLS and CDR2 YYNGEE. DNA for the CDR3: TGTGCCAGCAGCGTAGCCAGCGGGAGGGAAAATGAGCAGTTCTTC. Protein sequence: CASSVASGRENEQFF.

The J gene is TRBJ2-7, the V gene TRBV28, with 9 bases matching TRBD2. The V and J ends lost 7 bases and 2 bases, in that order; junction bases with no gene match: 9. There are 15 residues in the CDR3. Germline CDR1 and CDR2: MDHEN and SYDVKM. CDR3 in DNA: TGTGCCAGCACTCCTTCAGCGGGAGGCCCCTACGAGCAGTACTTC. Translating gives CASTPSAGGPYEQYF.

The chain recombines TRBV6-6 with TRBJ2-1; the D is unclear. Trimming shortened V by 0 bases and J by 9 bases, and 3 bases separated the two germline ends. The CDR3 consists of 11 residues. Germline V gene lookup returns CDR1 MNHNY and CDR2 SVGAGI (reference sequence). As DNA, the CDR3 is TGTGCCAGCAGTTACTCGGCTGAGCAGTTCTTC. Its protein is CASSYSAEQFF.

The chain uses TRBV6-1 and TRBJ1-5, with a possible D match to TRBD1 (6 bases). The V and J ends lost 2 bases and 0 bases respectively, with 14 bases between them. CDR1 and CDR2 (germline): MNHNS, SASEGT. The length of the CDR3 is 17 residues. CDR3 amino acids: CASSERGGSNSNQPQHF. CDR3 nucleotides: TGTGCCAGCAGTGAAAGGGGGGGCAGCAATAGCAATCAGCCCCAGCATTTT.

The chain has TRBV11-2 and TRBJ1-2; 8 nucleotides line up with TRBD1. The CDR3 has 13 residues. V dropped 8 bases and J dropped 6; count of bases not matched to a gene: 8. Germline-derived CDR1 and CDR2 are SGHAT and FQNNGV. CDR3 in DNA: TGTGCCAGCGGAACCGGGACAGGCAATGGCTACACCTTC. Encoded protein: CASGTGTGNGYTF.